This record covers a single T cell receptor (beta chain). This entry comes from a study of control samples from healthy donors and cancer patients. With 5 bases clipped from V and 0 bases from J, the junction kept 13 bases outside the gene matches. Germline loops: CDR1 SEHNR, CDR2 FQNEAQ (reference sequence). There are 18 residues in the CDR3. Measured with immunoSEQ multiplex PCR; TCRdb has only the in-frame clones, and not every one. The repertoire holds fewer than 150,000 clones, with roughly 90% as singletons. The V and J genes are TRBV7-9 and TRBJ2-1, with 7 bases aligning to TRBD2. The sample consisted of blood. This receptor was taken from a man aged 18 to 29 in good health. DNA for the CDR3: TGTGCCAGCAGCCCGATAGGGAGGGCGTATAGCTCCTACAATGAGCAGTTCTTC. Its translation is CASSPIGRAYSSYNEQFF. The full variable domain, its missing parts supplied by reference TRBV7-9 and TRBJ2-1, is DTGVSQNPRHKITKRGQNVTFRCDPISEHNRLYWYRQTLGQGPEFLTYFQNEAQLEKSRLLSDRFSAERPKGSFSTLEIQRTEQGDSAMYLCASSPIGRAYSSYNEQFFGPGTRLTVL.